What follows are 32 T cell receptor beta chains derived from one specimen sequenced in a study of T cells after yellow fever vaccination. TCRdb re-analysed the 5' RACE reads in MiXCR, keeping a single row per CDR3 protein. The data show about 320,000 distinct CDR3 sequences, roughly 4.3% seen once. The material sequenced was PBMCs, taken 15 days after the yellow fever booster vaccination. These TCRs come from a man younger than 35 who received the YFV17D yellow fever vaccine.

The table lists this clonotype with many counts. V gene TRBV7-2 combines with J gene TRBJ2-1, with D possibly TRBD2 on 6 matching bases. CDR1 and CDR2 (germline): SGHTA, FQGNSA. There are 15 residues in the CDR3. V was shortened by 5 bases and J by 3 bases, with 14 bases between the two germline ends. The CDR3 region is CASSGSGGVYNEQFF. In DNA, the CDR3 is TGTGCCAGCAGCGGAAGTGGCGGGGTCTACAATGAGCAGTTCTTC.

This clonotype came up many times. The V gene is TRBV5-5, the J gene TRBJ1-1; D gene unclear. CDR1 is SGHKS and CDR2 is YYEKEE in the germline V gene (reference sequence). V was trimmed by 4 bases and J by 3 bases, leaving 13 bases between them. The CDR3 spans 14 residues. CDR3 bases: TGTGCCAGCAGCAAACTTTCTAGGGACACTGAAGCTTTCTTT. Translated, it gives CASSKLSRDTEAFF.

The rearrangement links TRBV27 to TRBJ1-6; unclear D gene. The germline V gene encodes CDR1 MNHEY and CDR2 SMNVEV (reference sequence). The CDR3 totals 14 residues. Trimming stripped 1 base from V and 7 bases from J, with 8 bases between. The CDR3 nucleotides read TGTGCCAGCAGTTTATTGGTTTTCAATTCACCCCTCCACTTT. Protein product: CASSLLVFNSPLHF.

This clonotype was found many times. The CDR3 DNA is TGTGCCAGCAGCTTAGACTCAAGAGGACCCCGGGGAGAGCAGTTCTTC. Residues: CASSLDSRGPRGEQFF. This rearrangement joins TRBV7-6 to TRBJ2-1; maybe TRBD2 (5 bases). Germline V gives CDR1 SGHVS, CDR2 FNYEAQ. V lost 1 base and J lost 10, with 20 bases in between. The CDR3 sequence is 16 residues long.

This clonotype was seen ten or more times. V is TRBV4-2 and J is TRBJ2-5; 14 positions match TRBD2. V lost 3 bases to trimming and J lost 5 bases; unmatched junction nucleotides: 11. The CDR3 loop spans 18 amino acids. Germline CDR1 is LGHNA and CDR2 is YNFKEQ. CDR3 DNA sequence: TGTGCCAGCAGCCAGCACCCAGGACTAGCGGGGGGAGAGGAGACCCAGTACTTC. This encodes CASSQHPGLAGGEETQYF.

The chain recombines TRBV7-2 with TRBJ1-1, with D possibly being TRBD1 (5 bases). V was shortened by 1 base and J by 5 bases, with 14 bases between the two germline ends. CDR1 and CDR2 (germline): SGHTA, FQGNSA. The CDR3 has 15 amino acids. The CDR3 here is CASSLGRVVETEAFF. In DNA form, the CDR3 reads TGTGCCAGCAGCTTAGGCAGGGTGGTAGAGACTGAAGCTTTCTTT.

In this sample, this clonotype turned up many times. Compared with germline, one end of the junction differs, possibly owing to a read error. The rearrangement joins TRBV7-3 to TRBJ2-1; TRBD2 agrees at 8 bases. The CDR3 consists of 15 residues. Germline V CDR1 and CDR2: SGHTA, FQGTGA. CDR3 sequence: CASSLSLAGYNEQFF. CDR3 coding DNA: TGCGCCAGCAGCTTGAGTCTAGCGGGTTACAATGAGCAGTTCTTC. The variable domain in full, completed from reference TRBV7-3 and TRBJ2-1, reads GAGVSQTPSNKVTEKGKYVELRCDPISGHTALYWYRQSLGQGPEFLIYFQGTGAADDSGLPNDRFFAVRPEGSVSTLKIQRTERGDSAVYLCASSLSLAGYNEQFFGPGTRLTVL.

In its sample, this clonotype was seen many times. This chain links TRBV18 with TRBJ1-6, with D unresolved. The CDR3 has 16 residues. V gave up 6 bases and J gave up 6 bases, with 18 bases separating them. The germline CDR1 and CDR2 sequences are KGHSH and LQKENI. For the CDR3, the DNA is TGTGCCAGCTCCCTAGCCTCCGGGAAGGGTAATTCACCCCTCCACTTT. Protein: CASSLASGKGNSPLHF. The complete variable domain, with remaining parts taken from reference TRBV18 and TRBJ1-6, reads NAGVMQNPRHLVRRRGQEARLRCSPMKGHSHVYWYRQLPEEGLKFMVYLQKENIIDESGMPKERFSAEFPKEGPSILRIQQVVRGDSAAYFCASSLASGKGNSPLHFGNGTRLTVT.

This clonotype was found many times. This chain connects TRBV7-3 to TRBJ1-1, with a possible D match to TRBD1 (5 bases). CDR1 is SGHTA and CDR2 is FQGTGA in the germline V gene. V was shortened by 2 bases and J by 2 bases, with 9 bases between the two germline ends. The CDR3 has 14 residues. The CDR3 here is CASSLSGTNTEAFF. The CDR3 DNA sequence: TGTGCCAGCAGCTTATCAGGGACCAACACTGAAGCTTTCTTT.

This clonotype was counted between two and nine times. V gene TRBV6-5 combines with J gene TRBJ2-2; 8 nucleotides match TRBD2. The V and J ends lost 6 bases and 7 bases, in that order; junction bases with no gene match: 7. Germline V gene data show CDR1 as MNHEY and CDR2 as SVGAGI. The CDR3 sequence is 14 residues long. CDR3 residues: CASSRAGAGGELFF. The CDR3 region has the DNA TGTGCCAGCAGCCGAGCGGGGGCCGGCGGGGAGCTGTTTTTT.

This chain uses TRBV13 with TRBJ2-6; D call uncertain. This CDR3 is 14 amino acids long. With 3 bases removed from V and 4 bases from J, the gap between germline ends came to 7 bases. CDR1 is PRHDT, CDR2 FYEKMQ, per germline (reference sequence). The CDR3 loop is CASSFLGGANVLTF. The CDR3 nucleotides read TGTGCCAGCAGCTTCCTCGGGGGGGCCAACGTCCTGACTTTC.

This clonotype has only a few counts. The V call is TRBV2, the J call TRBJ1-1; 8 nucleotides match TRBD1. Germline V gene sequence: CDR1 SNHLY, CDR2 FYNNEI. The V gene end was trimmed by 7 bases and the J gene end by 4 bases; junction bases not matched to a gene: 5. The CDR3 is 13 amino acids. DNA for the CDR3: TGTGCCAGCACAACAGGGGGTACCACTGAAGCTTTCTTT. This codes for CASTTGGTTEAFF. The variable domain in full, with the rest retrieved from reference TRBV2 and TRBJ1-1, is EPEVTQTPSHQVTQMGQEVILRCVPISNHLYFYWYRQILGQKVEFLVSFYNNEISEKSEIFDDQFSVERPDGSNFTLKIRSTKLEDSAMYFCASTTGGTTEAFFGQGTRLTVV.

The V and J genes are TRBV5-1 and TRBJ1-2; the match to TRBD1 covers 9 bases. V dropped 0 bases and J dropped 7; count of bases not matched to a gene: 10. This CDR3 region has 16 residues. CDR1 and CDR2 from the germline V gene are SGHRS and YFSETQ. The CDR3 is CASSLEMVRTGAGYTF. Written as DNA, the CDR3 is TGCGCCAGCAGCTTGGAAATGGTCAGGACAGGGGCTGGCTACACCTTC.

The chain links TRBV4-3 to TRBJ1-2; a possible D gene is TRBD1 (5 bases). The CDR3 covers 12 residues. CDR1 and CDR2 from the germline V gene are LGHNA and YSLEER. V lost 0 bases and J lost 8, with 7 bases in between. CDR3 sequence reads: CASSQDGAGYTF. The CDR3 nucleotides are TGCGCCAGCAGCCAAGATGGGGCCGGCTACACCTTC.

This clonotype has more than one count but fewer than ten. V usage is TRBV28 and J usage is TRBJ1-4; D is unresolved. Germline assignment: CDR1 MDHEN and CDR2 SYDVKM. CDR3 length equals 13 residues. Trimming shortened V by 6 bases and J by 0 bases, and 5 bases separated the two germline ends. In DNA, the CDR3 is TGTGCCAGCAGGATTCCAACTAATGAAAAACTGTTTTTT. Protein sequence: CASRIPTNEKLFF.

The chain employs TRBV5-1 and TRBJ1-1, with D hard to call. With 0 bases removed from V and 5 bases from J, the gap between germline ends came to 11 bases. The CDR3 is 14 amino acids. Looked up from germline, CDR1 is SGHRS and CDR2 is YFSETQ. The CDR3 DNA sequence: TGCGCCAGCAGCTTGGTTGGCAGACGGACTGAAGCTTTCTTT. Protein: CASSLVGRRTEAFF.

This clonotype was counted between two and nine times. The genes are TRBV7-2 and TRBJ1-1; 8 bases line up with TRBD1. The CDR3 totals 20 residues. After removal of 3 bases from V and 0 bases from J, the junction contained 18 bases not matched to a gene. The germline V gene encodes CDR1 SGHTA and CDR2 FQGNSA. The CDR3 DNA follows: TGTGCCAGCAGCTTTAACCCCCATATAGCGGGACAGGCGATGAACACTGAAGCTTTCTTT. Amino acids: CASSFNPHIAGQAMNTEAFF.

This sequence joins TRBV21-1 and TRBJ2-2; no check of the table's D call, TRBD1, against the DNA was made. TRBV21-1 is a documented pseudogene. This CDR3 spans 17 amino acids. The CDR3 sequence: CASSVGQGERWTGELFF. The CDR3 nucleotides read TGTGCCAGCAGCGTGGGACAGGGTGAACGGTGGACCGGGGAGCTGTTTTTT.

V usage is TRBV7-9 and J usage is TRBJ2-5; the D gene is possibly TRBD2 (5 bases). The CDR3 is 16 residues long. Trimming shortened V by 1 base and J by 4 bases, and 16 bases separated the two germline ends. Germline V lookup: CDR1 SEHNR, CDR2 FQNEAQ (reference sequence). CDR3: CASSLVGSGVGETQYF. CDR3 nucleotides: TGTGCCAGCAGCTTAGTAGGGTCCGGGGTCGGAGAGACCCAGTACTTC. Filled out from reference TRBV7-9 and TRBJ2-5, the complete variable domain reads DTGVSQNPRHKITKRGQNVTFRCDPISEHNRLYWYRQTLGQGPEFLTYFQNEAQLEKSRLLSDRFSAERPKGSFSTLEIQRTEQGDSAMYLCASSLVGSGVGETQYFGPGTRLLVL.

In its sample, this clonotype was seen many times. The chain has TRBV12-3 or TRBV12-4 and TRBJ2-1; D possibly uses TRBD1 or TRBD2 (5 bases each). This CDR3 contains 16 residues. V was trimmed by 5 bases and J by 2 bases, leaving 16 bases between them. CDR3 in DNA: TGTGCCAGCAGTGCGGGCGGCAGGGCGACCTACAATGAGCAGTTCTTC. This codes for CASSAGGRATYNEQFF.

This clonotype was detected ten times or more. This CDR3 reads CASSLYSTSTDTQYF. CDR3 nucleotides: TGTGCCAGCAGCTTATATTCAACTAGCACAGATACGCAGTATTTT. V gene TRBV7-2 combines with J gene TRBJ2-3; no clear D. The V end lost 2 bases, the J end lost 0 bases, and 9 bases lay between the germline ends. From germline, CDR1 is SGHTA and CDR2 FQGNSA. The length of the CDR3 is 15 residues.

This clonotype was picked up many times. The chain joins TRBV7-2 to TRBJ1-4; D remains ambiguous. CDR1 is SGHTA and CDR2 is FQGNSA in the germline V gene. V dropped 3 bases and J dropped 10 bases, with 9 bases sitting between them. The CDR3 consists of 12 residues. CDR3 in amino acids: CASSFTAGKLFF. The DNA for the CDR3 is TGTGCCAGCAGCTTTACGGCCGGAAAACTGTTTTTT.

In this sample, this clonotype turned up many times. The chain is built from TRBV4-1 and TRBJ1-1, with D perhaps TRBD1 (5 bases). Trimming removed 2 bases at V and 3 bases at J, with 13 bases between. The germline V gene encodes CDR1 MGHRA and CDR2 YSYEKL. The CDR3 sequence is 15 residues long. This chain's CDR3 is CASSQLGTRDTEAFF. As DNA, the CDR3 is TGCGCCAGCAGCCAATTGGGGACGAGGGACACTGAAGCTTTCTTT.

This clonotype was seen a handful of times. This chain connects TRBV7-2 to TRBJ2-5, with 14 bases that match TRBD2. Germline trimming cut 5 bases from V and 2 bases from J; bases unmatched to any gene: 10. From germline, CDR1 is SGHTA and CDR2 FQGNSA. CDR3 size: 18 residues. The CDR3 DNA is TGTGCCAGCAGCCTCCGACTAGCGGGGGGGCCGGGGCAAGAGACCCAGTACTTC. This translates into CASSLRLAGGPGQETQYF.

This sequence joins TRBV7-2 and TRBJ1-2; D not certain. Germline CDR1 SGHTA, CDR2 FQGNSA. Trimming removed 4 bases at V and 6 bases at J, with 9 bases between. This CDR3 has 12 amino acids. The CDR3 is CASSSRHDGYTF. Here the CDR3 DNA reads TGTGCCAGCAGCTCCCGACATGATGGCTACACCTTC.

This clonotype occurred many times. V usage is TRBV5-1 and J usage is TRBJ2-6; possible D gene TRBD1, 5 bases. Germline CDR1 reads SGHRS; CDR2 reads YFSETQ. The germline V and J ends were trimmed by 4 bases and 3 bases, with 11 bases remaining between them. The CDR3 has 15 amino acids. The CDR3 DNA sequence: TGCGCCAGCAGCCCCCAGGGTAATGGGGCCAACGTCCTGACTTTC. Translation gives CASSPQGNGANVLTF.

At least ten counts were recorded for this clonotype. The chain is built from TRBV7-3 and TRBJ2-3; no clear D gene. V dropped 2 bases and J dropped 2 bases, with 8 bases sitting between them. Germline V gene lookup returns CDR1 SGHTA and CDR2 FQGTGA. The CDR3 totals 14 residues. The CDR3 protein is CASSLWADTDTQYF. CDR3 coding DNA: TGTGCCAGCAGCTTATGGGCAGACACAGATACGCAGTATTTT.

This clonotype came up many times. In nucleotides, the CDR3 is TGCGCCAGCAGCCCATGGGACAGGGGGCCCACTGAAGCTTTCTTT. Residues: CASSPWDRGPTEAFF. The J gene is TRBJ1-1, the V gene TRBV5-1; 12 nucleotides agree with TRBD1. CDR3 length equals 15 residues. Germline CDR1 is SGHRS and CDR2 is YFSETQ. V lost 4 bases, J lost 4 bases, and 5 bases stayed unmatched. Combining the CDR3 with reference TRBV5-1 and TRBJ1-1 gives the whole variable domain KAGVTQTPRYLIKTRGQQVTLSCSPISGHRSVSWYQQTPGQGLQFLFEYFSETQRNKGNFPGRFSGRQFSNSRSEMNVSTLELGDSALYLCASSPWDRGPTEAFFGQGTRLTVV.

This clonotype has at least ten counts. V is TRBV18 and J is TRBJ1-2; D gene ambiguous. The CDR3 is made up of 15 amino acids. Germline-derived CDR1 and CDR2 are KGHSH and LQKENI. V dropped 2 bases and J dropped 2 bases, with 12 bases sitting between them. In nucleotides, the CDR3 is TGTGCCAGCTCACCAAATGGGGTTAGGAACTATGGCTACACCTTC. This codes for CASSPNGVRNYGYTF.

This clonotype has ten or more counts. The gene calls are TRBV10-2 and TRBJ2-7; D perhaps matches TRBD2 (6 bases). Trimming took off 5 bases at V and 9 bases at J, with 17 bases between the two ends. The CDR3 has 13 amino acids. Per the germline V gene, CDR1 is WSHSY and CDR2 is SAAADI. CDR3 nucleotide sequence: TGCGCCAGCAGTACCGCAGGGATGGAGGGGCAGTACTTC. Translated: CASSTAGMEGQYF.

Ten or more counts support this clonotype. The chain recombines TRBV27 with TRBJ2-2, with 13 bases identical to TRBD2. Germline-derived CDR1 and CDR2 are MNHEY and SMNVEV (reference sequence). The CDR3 runs to 16 residues. Trimming took 7 bases from V and 7 from J; bases not matched to a gene: 9. CDR3 sequence reads: CASTLLAGGRYGELFF. For the CDR3, the DNA is TGTGCCAGCACCTTACTAGCGGGGGGGCGTTACGGGGAGCTGTTTTTT.

Many counts were recorded for this clonotype. V gene TRBV4-3 combines with J gene TRBJ1-2; 9 bases line up with TRBD1. The CDR3 has 16 amino acids. Germline V gene sequence: CDR1 LGHNA, CDR2 YSLEER. V dropped 0 bases and J dropped 5; count of bases not matched to a gene: 7. The CDR3 DNA sequence: TGCGCCAGCAGCCAAGACCCGGGACAGGGAATTTATGGCTACACCTTC. Translating gives CASSQDPGQGIYGYTF.